These T cell receptor beta chains were read from a single sample in a study of monozygotic twins with inflammatory bowel disease. No DNA is given; TCRdb re-called the 5' RACE reads and lists each CDR3 protein once. Its listing shows around 140,000 distinct CDR3 sequences. Sequencing was performed on blood. These receptors were collected from a human donor with ulcerative colitis or Crohn's disease, or a healthy co-twin of an affected twin (not recorded which). CDR3s include the opening cysteine and the closing phenylalanine or tryptophan. Each record gives: J gene, V gene, CDR3 protein.

>TRBJ1-1|TRBV20-1
CSARGVGGETEAFF
>TRBJ2-2|TRBV5-1
CATSLREVDTGELFF
>TRBJ2-5|TRBV20-1
CSAQLAGETQYF
>TRBJ2-1|TRBV20-1
CSATDITRRPTNEQFF
>TRBJ2-1|TRBV7-2
CASSLGSGTSGSNEQFF
>TRBJ1-2|TRBV5-1
CASSLQGGASNYGYTF
>TRBJ2-3|TRBV3-1
CASSAPLAGGADTQYF
>TRBJ1-5|TRBV5-1
CASSPGTNQPQHF
>TRBJ1-1|TRBV7-3
CASSPSQGVFTEAFF
>TRBJ2-7|TRBV28
CANLKGVPYEQYF
>TRBJ2-5|TRBV20-1
CSARVPGEPTQYF
>TRBJ1-2|TRBV18
CASSPTDTYYGYTF
>TRBJ2-3|TRBV14
CASSQGLQGRTDTQYF
>TRBJ2-3|TRBV5-1
CASSLDRSDDTDTQYF
>TRBJ2-3|TRBV18
CASSPQQLAGGADTQYF